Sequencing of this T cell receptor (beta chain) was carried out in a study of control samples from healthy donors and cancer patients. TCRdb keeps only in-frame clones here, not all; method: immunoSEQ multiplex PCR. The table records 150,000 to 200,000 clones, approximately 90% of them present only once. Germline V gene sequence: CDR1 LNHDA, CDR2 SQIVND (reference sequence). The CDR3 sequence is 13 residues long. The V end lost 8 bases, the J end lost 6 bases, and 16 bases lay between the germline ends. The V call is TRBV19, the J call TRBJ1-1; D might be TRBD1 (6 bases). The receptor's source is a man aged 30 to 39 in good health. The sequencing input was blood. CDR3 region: CASLNRVRAEAFF. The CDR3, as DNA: TGTGCCAGTCTTAACAGGGTTCGGGCTGAAGCTTTCTTT.